The 17 T cell receptor beta chains below were found in one sample sequenced in a study of blood T cell repertoires in COVID-19. The repertoire was sequenced with immunoSEQ multiplex PCR; TCRdb's copy has only in-frame clones and lacks some. Found here are roughly 40,000 clones, about 75% of them singletons; the top ten hold approximately 9%. Specimen: peripheral blood. These receptor sequences come from a man between 65 and 85 years old with active or convalescent COVID-19.

The J gene is TRBJ2-7, the V gene TRBV12-3 or TRBV12-4; perhaps TRBD1 as D (5 bases). The CDR3 totals 11 residues. Trimming removed 9 bases at V and 7 bases at J, with 13 bases between. The CDR3 here is CASSTQVEQYF. The CDR3 DNA follows: TGTGCCAGTTCTACACAGGTGGAGCAGTACTTC.

The chain couples TRBV29-1 to TRBJ2-4; D is uncertain. CDR1 and CDR2 from the germline V gene are SQVTM and ANQGSEA. The V gene lost 6 bases and the J gene lost 7 bases, with 25 bases spanning the gap. The CDR3 covers 16 residues. The CDR3 sequence is CSVLSMKVLGWNIQYF. The CDR3, as DNA: TGCAGCGTACTAAGTATGAAGGTTCTTGGATGGAACATTCAGTACTTC. Supplemented by reference TRBV29-1 and TRBJ2-4, the full variable domain reads SAVISQKPSRDICQRGTSLTIQCQVDSQVTMMFWYRQQPGQSLTLIATANQGSEATYESGFVIDKFPISRPNLTFSTLTVSNMSPEDSSIYLCSVLSMKVLGWNIQYFGAGTRLSVL.

This clone is a singleton in its sample. In DNA form, the CDR3 reads TGTGCCAGCTCACCTTTCAGGACAGGGAAGATTCAGGTGAATGAAAAACTGTTTTTT. It translates to CASSPFRTGKIQVNEKLFF. This sequence joins TRBV18 and TRBJ1-4, with 8 bases fitting TRBD1. V dropped 3 bases and J dropped 5; count of bases not matched to a gene: 17. Per germline, CDR1 KGHSH and CDR2 LQKENI. This CDR3 is 19 amino acids long.

The CDR3 nucleotides read TGCAGCGCCTCCGACAGGGCTCGACGGGAGCAGTTCTTC. Amino acids: CSASDRARREQFF. This chain joins TRBV29-1 and TRBJ2-1; TRBD1 matches at 7 bases. J gave up 10 bases and V 7 bases, and 13 bases lay outside the gene matches. Germline V gene sequence: CDR1 SQVTM, CDR2 ANQGSEA. CDR3 size: 13 residues.

The chain is built from TRBV7-9 and TRBJ2-5; weak D call: TRBD1 (6 bases). This CDR3 comprises 15 residues. V lost 0 bases and J lost 4, with 12 bases in between. Germline loops: CDR1 SEHNR, CDR2 FQNEAQ (reference sequence). The CDR3 loop reads CASSLANTGRETQYF. The CDR3 DNA sequence: TGTGCCAGCAGCTTAGCGAACACAGGGAGAGAGACCCAGTACTTC.

The rearrangement links TRBV27 to TRBJ1-5; no reliable D call. This CDR3 has 14 amino acids. CDR1 is MNHEY and CDR2 is SMNVEV in the germline V gene (reference sequence). The V end was cut by 2 bases, the J end by 4 bases, with 9 bases between. DNA of the CDR3: TGTGCCAGCAGTTTAGTGGGGAGGAATCAGCCCCAGCATTTT. It specifies CASSLVGRNQPQHF.

This rearrangement joins TRBV11-2 to TRBJ1-2; no clear D gene. The CDR3 has 13 amino acids. Germline CDR1 reads SGHAT; CDR2 reads FQNNGV. V dropped 4 bases and J dropped 4 bases, with 10 bases sitting between them. The CDR3 spells CASSSLKRYGYTF. CDR3 nucleotides: TGTGCCAGCAGCTCCCTCAAGCGCTATGGCTACACCTTC.

The chain employs TRBV5-1 and TRBJ1-2, with unresolved D. The V and J ends lost 0 bases and 8 bases respectively, with 20 bases between them. In germline, CDR1 is SGHRS, CDR2 YFSETQ. CDR3 size: 16 residues. CDR3 protein: CASSLVPDGGAEGYTF. The CDR3 bases are TGCGCCAGCAGCTTGGTCCCGGACGGAGGTGCTGAGGGCTACACCTTC.

The chain recombines TRBV11-3 with TRBJ2-7; a possible D gene is TRBD1 (6 bases). The CDR3 has 15 residues. Trimming removed 3 bases at V and 1 base at J, with 13 bases between. Germline loops: CDR1 SGHNT, CDR2 YENEEA. The CDR3 sequence is CASSFLGDRSYEQYF. The CDR3 DNA reads as TGTGCCAGCAGCTTCCTTGGCGACAGGTCCTACGAGCAGTACTTC.

The chain has TRBV2 and TRBJ2-5; no reliable D call. Germline CDR1 and CDR2: SNHLY and FYNNEI. The V and J ends lost 8 bases and 5 bases respectively, with 6 bases between them. CDR3 length: 10 amino acids. CDR3 nucleotide sequence: TGTGCCAGCCTTTTGGAGACCCAGTACTTC. Protein: CASLLETQYF.

The chain recombines TRBV6-5 with TRBJ1-4; 9 bases map to TRBD1. This CDR3 has 15 residues. The germline V gene encodes CDR1 MNHEY and CDR2 SVGAGI. V lost 5 bases to trimming and J lost 5 bases; unmatched junction nucleotides: 6. CDR3 residues: CASSPTGTGNEKLFF. The CDR3 DNA sequence: TGTGCCAGCAGTCCCACGGGGACAGGGAATGAAAAACTGTTTTTT.

This chain connects TRBV2 to TRBJ2-3, with 12 bases that match TRBD1. This CDR3 spans 14 amino acids. Per germline, CDR1 SNHLY and CDR2 FYNNEI. The V gene end was trimmed by 7 bases and the J gene end by 5 bases; junction bases not matched to a gene: 4. CDR3 amino acids: CASIRDRGQDTQYF. In DNA, the CDR3 is TGTGCCAGCATCCGGGACAGGGGGCAAGATACGCAGTATTTT.

This rearrangement joins TRBV7-2 to TRBJ2-7; 10 nucleotides match TRBD2. V lost 6 bases, J lost 2 bases, and 4 bases stayed unmatched. CDR3 length equals 14 residues. Per germline, CDR1 SGHTA and CDR2 FQGNSA. Written as DNA, the CDR3 is TGTGCCAGCAGTAGCGGGGGGACGACCTACGAGCAGTACTTC. Amino acids: CASSSGGTTYEQYF. The full variable domain, rest sourced from reference TRBV7-2 and TRBJ2-7, is GAGVSQSPSNKVTEKGKDVELRCDPISGHTALYWYRQSLGQGLEFLIYFQGNSAPDKSGLPSDRFSAERTGGSVSTLTIQRTQQEDSAVYLCASSSGGTTYEQYFGPGTRLTVT.

The gene calls are TRBV6-1 and TRBJ1-5; maybe TRBD1 (5 bases). This CDR3 has 14 residues. V dropped 2 bases and J dropped 5 bases, with 10 bases sitting between them. CDR1 MNHNS and CDR2 SASEGT come from the germline V gene. CDR3 in DNA: TGTGCCAGCAGTGAACAGGGTAAGGATCAGCCCCAGCATTTT. This sequence encodes CASSEQGKDQPQHF.

The chain has TRBV7-9 and TRBJ2-5; TRBD1 is a possible D gene (6 bases). V was pared by 3 bases and J by 0 bases, with 17 bases between. This CDR3 contains 17 residues. Germline-derived CDR1 and CDR2 are SEHNR and FQNEAQ (reference sequence). As DNA, the CDR3 is TGTGCCAGCAGCTTCGGCCAGGGGTCCACGTACCAAGAGACCCAGTACTTC. It encodes CASSFGQGSTYQETQYF. Full variable domain (missing parts from reference TRBV7-9 and TRBJ2-5): DTGVSQNPRHKITKRGQNVTFRCDPISEHNRLYWYRQTLGQGPEFLTYFQNEAQLEKSRLLSDRFSAERPKGSFSTLEIQRTEQGDSAMYLCASSFGQGSTYQETQYFGPGTRLLVL.

The V and J genes are TRBV27 and TRBJ1-6; the match to TRBD1 covers 7 bases. Germline V lookup: CDR1 MNHEY, CDR2 SMNVEV (reference sequence). V lost 7 bases and J lost 10; bases outside the gene matches: 13. The CDR3 is 15 amino acids. CDR3 region: CASTSTGKHRSPLHF. CDR3 nucleotide sequence: TGTGCCAGCACTTCGACAGGGAAGCATAGGTCACCCCTCCACTTT.

The J gene is TRBJ2-7, the V gene TRBV6-5; a possible D gene is TRBD2 (6 bases). V lost 7 bases and J lost 4, with 20 bases in between. CDR3 size: 15 residues. CDR1 and CDR2 (germline): MNHEY, SVGAGI. CDR3 region: CASKVYGGAGYEQYF. CDR3 nucleotide sequence: TGTGCCAGCAAAGTTTACGGCGGGGCGGGGTACGAGCAGTACTTC.